The 18 T cell receptor beta chains listed next were all sequenced from one sample in a study of post-analysis software for immune sequencing data. Overall study findings and caveats: Five or six TRBV segments were significantly more frequent in patients than in controls. TRBV5-6, TRBV5-1 and TRBV20-1 were among these segments.

The antigens of these receptors remain unknown. Unique-molecular-identifier-tagged TCR beta cDNA libraries were used. From the PCR reads, TCRdb called clonotypes with MiXCR, one entry per CDR3 protein. The sample shows some 370,000 distinct CDR3 sequences, approximately 33% of them seen only once. The sample consisted of blood. These TCRs come from a girl aged 5 to 17 with multiple sclerosis.

The table lists this clonotype with a few counts. A much larger clone differs by one base, so this may be a read error. The J gene is TRBJ2-7, the V gene TRBV15; TRBD2 matches at 8 bases. CDR3 length: 14 residues. V shed 3 bases, J shed 4 bases, and the junction held 5 bases outside the gene matches. CDR1 and CDR2 (germline): LNHNV, YYDKDF (reference sequence). This CDR3 reads CATSRGLERYEQYF. In DNA form, the CDR3 reads TGTGCCACCAGCAGGGGACTAGAACGGTACGAGCAGTACTTC.

This clonotype has more than one count but fewer than ten. The chain uses TRBV12-3 or TRBV12-4 and TRBJ2-5; D gene uncertain. Between the trimmed V and J ends, which lost 7 bases and 5 bases, there was a span of 14 bases. The CDR3 length is 13 residues. The CDR3 DNA reads TGTGCCAGCACCCCCAGCCCTGGGGAGACCCAGTACTTC. Translating it yields CASTPSPGETQYF.

This clonotype showed up just a few times. V is TRBV29-1 and J is TRBJ2-4, with D possibly being TRBD2 (7 bases). Germline CDR1 is SQVTM and CDR2 is ANQGSEA. There are 13 residues in the CDR3. V lost 6 bases and J 6 bases, leaving 15 bases between the germline ends. The CDR3 is CSVQGSGGNIQYF. As DNA, the CDR3 is TGCAGCGTCCAGGGGTCGGGGGGAAACATTCAGTACTTC.

The chain is built from TRBV5-1 and TRBJ2-1, with a weak D call TRBD2 (7 bases). The ends were cut back, 0 bases at V and 9 bases at J, with 13 bases in the middle. The germline CDR1 and CDR2 sequences are SGHRS and YFSETQ. This CDR3 has 14 residues. CDR3 protein: CASSLDQGGGEQFF. The CDR3 DNA follows: TGCGCCAGCAGCTTGGATCAGGGAGGGGGTGAGCAGTTCTTC.

V and J are TRBV28 and TRBJ2-1; D gene ambiguous. The CDR3 loop spans 14 amino acids. Trimming pared 8 bases from V and 7 bases from J, leaving 18 bases between. Germline CDR1 and CDR2: MDHEN and SYDVKM. The CDR3 spells CASARYSIGNEQFF. The CDR3 coding sequence is TGTGCCAGCGCCCGGTATAGTATCGGGAATGAGCAGTTCTTC.

V and J are TRBV7-2 and TRBJ2-5; 7 bases fit TRBD1. V lost 4 bases and J lost 2; bases outside the gene matches: 7. CDR1 is SGHTA, CDR2 FQGNSA, per germline. The CDR3 runs to 15 residues. For the CDR3, the DNA is TGTGCCAGCAGCTCCTCCGGGACAGATCAAGAGACCCAGTACTTC. Translated, it gives CASSSSGTDQETQYF.

This clonotype was detected only a few times. This chain connects TRBV7-3 to TRBJ2-3; 8 bases align to TRBD2. CDR3 length: 18 residues. The V segment lost 5 bases and the J segment 7 bases; nucleotides outside the gene matches: 20. Germline values: CDR1 SGHTA, CDR2 FQGTGA. In nucleotides, the CDR3 is TGTGCCAGCAGCCCTCTTGGGGGTAGCGGGGTCCAAGGAAATACGCAGTATTTT. It yields the protein CASSPLGGSGVQGNTQYF.

This clonotype showed up just a few times. The J gene is TRBJ1-4, the V gene TRBV7-2, with 11 bases lining up with TRBD1. V lost 4 bases to trimming and J lost 0 bases; unmatched junction nucleotides: 7. CDR3 size: 18 residues. The germline V gene has CDR1 SGHTA and CDR2 FQGNSA. CDR3 DNA: TGTGCCAGCAGCTCACCCCCGGGACAGGGGGCAACTAATGAAAAACTGTTTTTT. Translated: CASSSPPGQGATNEKLFF.

As for this clonotype: Being one base from a much bigger clone, this may be a read error. J is TRBJ2-7 and V is TRBV7-2; weak D call: TRBD1 (5 bases). Trimming removed 5 bases at V and 6 bases at J, with 11 bases between. The CDR3 has 12 residues. Germline V gives CDR1 SGHTA, CDR2 FQGNSA. In nucleotides, the CDR3 is TGTGCCAGCAGCGCTCAGGGCTCCGAGCAGTACTTC. Residues: CASSAQGSEQYF.

This chain joins TRBV4-3 and TRBJ2-1; D may be TRBD2 (5 bases). CDR3 size: 16 residues. Per the germline V gene, CDR1 is LGHNA and CDR2 is YSLEER. V was trimmed by 2 bases and J by 5 bases, leaving 16 bases between them. CDR3 protein: CASSQQDAGLDNEQFF. The DNA of the CDR3 is TGCGCCAGCAGCCAACAGGACGCGGGCCTTGACAATGAGCAGTTCTTC.

The V gene is TRBV5-1, the J gene TRBJ1-2; D is uncertain. V lost 1 base and J lost 4, with 8 bases in between. Germline V gene lookup returns CDR1 SGHRS and CDR2 YFSETQ. The CDR3 loop spans 13 amino acids. The CDR3 DNA reads as TGCGCCAGCAGCTTGCCAGGTTTCTATGGCTACACCTTC. Amino acids: CASSLPGFYGYTF.

This clonotype was observed many times. DNA of the CDR3: TGTGCCAGCAGCTTCTCAGGAACCTACGAGCAGTACTTC. This encodes CASSFSGTYEQYF. The chain employs TRBV11-2 and TRBJ2-7; D gene ambiguous. The CDR3 sequence is 13 residues long. V lost 3 bases and J 2 bases, leaving 8 bases between the germline ends. Germline CDR1 and CDR2: SGHAT and FQNNGV.

This clonotype was found a few times. The chain recombines TRBV7-2 with TRBJ2-5, with D possibly called TRBD1 or TRBD2 (5 bases each). V lost 0 bases to trimming and J lost 4 bases, with 9 bases between them. CDR1 and CDR2 (germline): SGHTA, FQGNSA. The CDR3 spans 14 residues. In DNA, the CDR3 is TGTGCCAGCAGCTTAGCCGGGGACGGAGAGACCCAGTACTTC. Translation gives CASSLAGDGETQYF. The variable domain in full, with the rest retrieved from reference TRBV7-2 and TRBJ2-5, is GAGVSQSPSNKVTEKGKDVELRCDPISGHTALYWYRQSLGQGLEFLIYFQGNSAPDKSGLPSDRFSAERTGGSVSTLTIQRTQQEDSAVYLCASSLAGDGETQYFGPGTRLLVL.

The chain is built from TRBV24-1 and TRBJ2-3, with unresolved D. The CDR3 has 15 residues. CDR1 is KGHDR and CDR2 is SFDVKD in the germline V gene. V lost 0 bases, J lost 1 base, and 7 bases lay in between. The CDR3 protein is CATSDLQDGTDTQYF. DNA for the CDR3: TGTGCCACCAGTGATTTGCAGGACGGCACAGATACGCAGTATTTT.

This clonotype has just a few counts. This chain links TRBV7-2 with TRBJ2-1; 8 bases agree with TRBD2. Trimming removed 5 bases from V and 10 bases from J; junction bases left unmatched: 13. Germline V lookup: CDR1 SGHTA, CDR2 FQGNSA. The CDR3 loop spans 15 amino acids. The chain's CDR3 is CASSPAGVHGEEQFF. In DNA form, the CDR3 reads TGTGCCAGCAGCCCAGCGGGGGTTCACGGGGAGGAGCAGTTCTTC. Using reference TRBV7-2 and TRBJ2-1 for the parts outside the CDR3, the full variable domain is GAGVSQSPSNKVTEKGKDVELRCDPISGHTALYWYRQSLGQGLEFLIYFQGNSAPDKSGLPSDRFSAERTGGSVSTLTIQRTQQEDSAVYLCASSPAGVHGEEQFFGPGTRLTVL.

The chain couples TRBV6-6 to TRBJ2-4; the match to TRBD1 covers 7 bases. Germline values: CDR1 MNHNY, CDR2 SVGAGI (reference sequence). This CDR3 is built from 12 residues. The V gene end was trimmed by 8 bases and the J gene end by 9 bases; junction bases not matched to a gene: 7. CDR3 nucleotides: TGTGCCAGCGGAGACAGGGATGTCATTCAGTACTTC. This translates into CASGDRDVIQYF.

Note on this clonotype: Germline and junction disagree at one end, which may indicate a read error. The chain couples TRBV4-2 to TRBJ1-2; no firm D call. CDR1 is LGHNA, CDR2 YNFKEQ, per germline. This CDR3 comprises 15 residues. The CDR3 DNA reads as TGTGCCGGCAGCCAAGATGAGGGAGCTAACTATGGCTACACCTTC. Protein sequence: CAGSQDEGANYGYTF.

This clonotype occurred a few times. The rearrangement links TRBV19 to TRBJ1-6; 7 bases agree with TRBD1. V was clipped by 6 bases and J by 10 bases; unmatched bases: 9. The length of the CDR3 is 14 residues. The germline V gene encodes CDR1 LNHDA and CDR2 SQIVND (reference sequence). The CDR3 region is CASRTSTGNSPLHF. In nucleotides, the CDR3 is TGTGCCAGTAGAACTTCGACAGGGAACTCACCCCTCCACTTT.